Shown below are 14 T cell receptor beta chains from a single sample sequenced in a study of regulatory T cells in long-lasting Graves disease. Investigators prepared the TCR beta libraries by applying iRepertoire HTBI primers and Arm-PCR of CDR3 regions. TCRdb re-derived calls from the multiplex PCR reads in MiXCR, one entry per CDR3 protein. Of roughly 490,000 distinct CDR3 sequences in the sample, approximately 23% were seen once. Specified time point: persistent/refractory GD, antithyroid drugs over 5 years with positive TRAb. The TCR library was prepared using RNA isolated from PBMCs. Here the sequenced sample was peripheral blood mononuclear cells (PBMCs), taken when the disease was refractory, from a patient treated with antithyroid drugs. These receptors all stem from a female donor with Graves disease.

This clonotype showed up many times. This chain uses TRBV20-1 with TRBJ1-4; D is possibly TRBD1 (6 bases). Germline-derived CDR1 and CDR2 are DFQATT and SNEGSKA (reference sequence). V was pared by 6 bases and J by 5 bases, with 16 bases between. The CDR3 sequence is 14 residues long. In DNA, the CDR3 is TGCAGTGCCATCTCTGGACAGCCGAATGAAAAACTGTTTTTT. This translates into CSAISGQPNEKLFF.

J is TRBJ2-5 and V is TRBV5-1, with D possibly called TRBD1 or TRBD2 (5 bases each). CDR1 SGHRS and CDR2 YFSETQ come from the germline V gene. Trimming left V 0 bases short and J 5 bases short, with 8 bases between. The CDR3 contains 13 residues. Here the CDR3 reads CASSLVGVETQYF. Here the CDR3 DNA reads TGCGCCAGCAGCTTGGTGGGGGTTGAGACCCAGTACTTC.

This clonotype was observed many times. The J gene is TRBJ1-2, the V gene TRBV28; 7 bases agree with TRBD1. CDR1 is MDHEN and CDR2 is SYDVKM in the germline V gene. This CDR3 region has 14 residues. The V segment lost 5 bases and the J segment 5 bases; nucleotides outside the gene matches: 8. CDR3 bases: TGTGCCAGCAGTCTGGACAGGTCCGAATATGGCTACACCTTC. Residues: CASSLDRSEYGYTF.

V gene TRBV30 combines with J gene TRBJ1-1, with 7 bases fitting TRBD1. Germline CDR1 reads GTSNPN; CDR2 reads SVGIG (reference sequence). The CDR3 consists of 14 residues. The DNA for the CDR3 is TGTGCTTCCGGGACAGACACGTCAAACACTGAAGCTTTCTTT. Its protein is CASGTDTSNTEAFF.

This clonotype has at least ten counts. As DNA, the CDR3 is TGTGCCAGCAGTCCCGACAGGTACACTGAAGCTTTCTTT. This codes for CASSPDRYTEAFF. The chain recombines TRBV28 with TRBJ1-1; D might be TRBD1 (6 bases). The CDR3 consists of 13 residues. Per the germline V gene, CDR1 is MDHEN and CDR2 is SYDVKM. Trimming cost V 5 bases and J 3 bases, with 10 bases left between them.

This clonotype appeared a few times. In nucleotides, the CDR3 is TGTGCCAGCAGTTTGGGGCAAAACATTCAGTACTTC. This translates into CASSLGQNIQYF. The rearrangement joins TRBV7-9 to TRBJ2-4; D possibly corresponds to TRBD1 (5 bases). CDR1 is SEHNR, CDR2 FQNEAQ, per germline (reference sequence). This CDR3 spans 12 amino acids. The V and J ends lost 6 bases and 5 bases respectively, with 8 bases between them.

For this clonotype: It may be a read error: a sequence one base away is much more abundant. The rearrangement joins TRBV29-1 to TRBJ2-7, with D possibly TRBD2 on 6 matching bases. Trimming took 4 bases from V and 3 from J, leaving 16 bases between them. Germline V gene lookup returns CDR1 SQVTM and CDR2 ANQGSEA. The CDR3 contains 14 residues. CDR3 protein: CSVGMGGVGYEQYF. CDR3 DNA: TGCAGCGTTGGCATGGGAGGCGTGGGCTACGAGCAGTACTTC.

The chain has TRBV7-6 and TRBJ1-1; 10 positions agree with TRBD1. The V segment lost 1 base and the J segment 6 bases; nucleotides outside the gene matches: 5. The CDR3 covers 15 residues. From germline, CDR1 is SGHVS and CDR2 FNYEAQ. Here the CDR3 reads CASSLGGTGAAEAFF. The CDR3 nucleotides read TGTGCCAGCAGCTTAGGAGGGACAGGGGCAGCTGAAGCTTTCTTT.

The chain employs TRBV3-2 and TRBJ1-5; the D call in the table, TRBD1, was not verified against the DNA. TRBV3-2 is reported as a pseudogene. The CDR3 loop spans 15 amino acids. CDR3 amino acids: CASSQLGHSNQPQHF. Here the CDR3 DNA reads TGTGCCAGCAGCCAACTGGGGCATAGCAATCAGCCCCAGCATTTT.

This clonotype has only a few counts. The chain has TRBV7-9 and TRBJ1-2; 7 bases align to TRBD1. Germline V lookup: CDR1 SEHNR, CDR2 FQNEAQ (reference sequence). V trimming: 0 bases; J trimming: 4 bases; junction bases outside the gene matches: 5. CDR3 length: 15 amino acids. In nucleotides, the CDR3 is TGTGCCAGCAGCTTAGCCCCGGGACAGATCTATGGCTACACCTTC. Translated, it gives CASSLAPGQIYGYTF. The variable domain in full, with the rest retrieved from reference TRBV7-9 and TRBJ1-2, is DTGVSQNPRHKITKRGQNVTFRCDPISEHNRLYWYRQTLGQGPEFLTYFQNEAQLEKSRLLSDRFSAERPKGSFSTLEIQRTEQGDSAMYLCASSLAPGQIYGYTFGSGTRLTVV.

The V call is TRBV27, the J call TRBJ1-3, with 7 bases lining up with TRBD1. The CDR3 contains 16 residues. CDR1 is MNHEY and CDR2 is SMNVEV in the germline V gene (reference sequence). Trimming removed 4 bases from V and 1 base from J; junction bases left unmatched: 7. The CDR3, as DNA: TGTGCCAGCAGTTCCCACGGACAGGAATCTGGAAACACCATATATTTT. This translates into CASSSHGQESGNTIYF.

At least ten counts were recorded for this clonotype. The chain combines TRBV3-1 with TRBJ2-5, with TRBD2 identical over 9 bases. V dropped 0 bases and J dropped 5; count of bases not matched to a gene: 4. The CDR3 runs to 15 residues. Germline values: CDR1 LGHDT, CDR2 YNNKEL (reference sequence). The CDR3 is CASSQDLAGRETQYF. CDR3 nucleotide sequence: TGTGCCAGCAGCCAAGATCTAGCGGGACGGGAGACCCAGTACTTC.

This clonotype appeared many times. The CDR3 protein is CASSHRGSGSSYEQYF. The CDR3 bases are TGTGCCAGCTCCCATCGGGGGAGCGGGAGCTCCTACGAGCAGTACTTC. The rearrangement joins TRBV7-2 to TRBJ2-7; 8 bases line up with TRBD2. The CDR3 length is 16 residues. V was pared by 8 bases and J by 0 bases, with 12 bases of the junction left unmatched. The V gene's germline CDR1 is SGHTA and CDR2 FQGNSA.

The CDR3 protein is CASSVVGTSGRAFGELFF. CDR3 DNA sequence: TGTGCCAGCAGCGTAGTTGGGACTAGCGGGAGGGCGTTCGGGGAGCTGTTTTTT. The rearrangement links TRBV9 to TRBJ2-2; 16 nucleotides match TRBD2. Germline V gene data show CDR1 as SGDLS and CDR2 as YYNGEE. This CDR3 is built from 18 residues. V lost 0 bases, J lost 7 bases, and 6 bases stayed unmatched. Based on the CDR3 plus reference TRBV9 and TRBJ2-2, the full variable domain is DSGVTQTPKHLITATGQRVTLRCSPRSGDLSVYWYQQSLDQGLQFLIQYYNGEERAKGNILERFSAQQFPDLHSELNLSSLELGDSALYFCASSVVGTSGRAFGELFFGEGSRLTVL.